This T cell receptor (beta chain) was sequenced during a study of cytomegalovirus exposure and HLA in healthy donors. Remarks on this clone: Its target is not known.

With 60 Vbeta and 13 Jbeta primers, the PCR was carried out. Sequencing used immunoSEQ multiplex PCR; TCRdb keeps in-frame clones, though not all of them. In the table there are around 130,000 clones, around 80% of which are singletons. The study, taken as a whole, reports: TCR beta sequences reportedly predicted most subjects' HLA-A and HLA-B alleles accurately.

The TCR sequence derives from a man younger than 35 in good health and CMV-seronegative. Sequencing used PBMCs.

CDR3: CASSSPRLAGTYEQYF. The CDR3 DNA reads TGTGCCAGCAGTTCGCCGAGACTAGCCGGGACCTACGAGCAGTACTTC. V gene TRBV27 combines with J gene TRBJ2-7, with 7 bases lining up with TRBD2. Germline CDR1 and CDR2: MNHEY and SMNVEV (reference sequence). With 4 bases clipped from V and 2 bases from J, the junction kept 11 bases outside the gene matches. CDR3 length: 16 residues.